Listed here are 4 T cell receptor beta chains from one sample, sequenced in a study of T cell responses to AZD1222 COVID-19 vaccine. Only in-frame clones appear in the TCRdb table, and some are missing; sequencing was by immunoSEQ multiplex PCR. The data hold some 140,000 clones, with about 87% observed a single time. The sequenced sample was peripheral blood, obtained on day 0 of AZD1222 vaccination. Receptors were obtained from an adult in good health.

The rearrangement uses TRBV5-1 and TRBJ2-7; D is unclear. Trimming shortened V by 0 bases and J by 3 bases, and 7 bases separated the two germline ends. The CDR3 is 13 residues long. The germline CDR1 and CDR2 sequences are SGHRS and YFSETQ. The CDR3: CASSLEAFYEQYF. DNA of the CDR3: TGCGCCAGCAGCTTGGAGGCCTTCTACGAGCAGTACTTC.

This chain connects TRBV13 to TRBJ2-1; the match to TRBD1 covers 8 bases. Germline V gene sequence: CDR1 PRHDT, CDR2 FYEKMQ (reference sequence). With 5 bases clipped from V and 2 bases from J, the junction kept 2 bases outside the gene matches. There are 14 residues in the CDR3. CDR3 loop: CASSPDRAYNEQFF. In DNA form, the CDR3 reads TGTGCCAGCAGCCCGGACAGGGCCTACAATGAGCAGTTCTTC.

The chain employs TRBV4-2 and TRBJ1-4, with D unclear. The CDR3 length is 12 residues. Germline V gene data show CDR1 as LGHNA and CDR2 as YNFKEQ. V lost 6 bases and J lost 0, with 2 bases in between. CDR3 sequence reads: CASSPTNEKLFF. In DNA, the CDR3 is TGTGCCAGCAGTCCAACTAATGAAAAACTGTTTTTT.

The chain joins TRBV6-2 or TRBV6-3 to TRBJ2-7, with D perhaps matching TRBD1 or TRBD2 (5 bases each). CDR1 is MNHEY, CDR2 SVGEGT, per germline. Trimming pared 2 bases from V and 2 bases from J, leaving 16 bases between. CDR3 length: 16 amino acids. The CDR3 bases are TGTGCCAGCAGTTACCGCCCCGGGACCAACCCCTACGAGCAGTACTTC. Translating it yields CASSYRPGTNPYEQYF.